These T cell receptor beta chains were read from a single sample in a study of cytomegalovirus exposure and HLA in healthy donors. Here immunoSEQ multiplex PCR was the method, and the copy in TCRdb shows in-frame clones only, minus some. The sample lists about 130,000 clones, approximately 80% seen once, with around 1.9% in the top ten. Sequences were obtained from PBMCs. Every receptor here comes from a woman between 35 and 50 years old in good health and CMV-seronegative. The CDR3 runs from the conserved cysteine through the conserved F or W. The order of the fields is CDR3 protein, CDR3 DNA, D gene, clone size, J gene, V gene. The D gene is left open where the match is weak. Clone size is stated in some rows and not others, as once, few, many or a class when expanded.

cdr3_aa: CASSPGGVRTNEKLFF
cdr3_nt: TGCGCCAGCAGCCCCGGGGGGGTGAGGACTAATGAAAAACTGTTTTTT
d_call: NA
clone_size: NA
j_call: TRBJ1-4
v_call: TRBV5-1

cdr3_aa: CASSFVGGGFTGELFF
cdr3_nt: TGTGCCAGCAGTTTTGTGGGCGGAGGGTTCACCGGGGAGCTGTTTTTT
d_call: NA
clone_size: NA
j_call: TRBJ2-2
v_call: TRBV6-5

cdr3_aa: CASSLLRDTYNSPLHF
cdr3_nt: TGTGCCAGCAGCTTGTTACGGGACACCTATAATTCACCCCTCCACTTT
d_call: NA
clone_size: NA
j_call: TRBJ1-6
v_call: TRBV7-8

cdr3_aa: CASSISGTGYTEAFF
cdr3_nt: TGTGCCAGTAGTATATCCGGGACAGGGTACACTGAAGCTTTCTTT
d_call: TRBD1
clone_size: NA
j_call: TRBJ1-1
v_call: TRBV19

cdr3_aa: CASISKGGALGGYTF
cdr3_nt: TGTGCCAGCATCAGTAAGGGTGGGGCGCTAGGGGGCTACACCTTC
d_call: NA
clone_size: NA
j_call: TRBJ1-2
v_call: TRBV28

cdr3_aa: CASSRSGATYEQYF
cdr3_nt: TGTGCCAGCAGCCGTAGCGGGGCAACCTACGAGCAGTACTTC
d_call: TRBD2
clone_size: NA
j_call: TRBJ2-7
v_call: TRBV13

cdr3_aa: CSVRTGGTEAFF
cdr3_nt: TGCAGCGTTCGAACAGGGGGCACTGAAGCCTTCTTT
d_call: TRBD1
clone_size: NA
j_call: TRBJ1-1
v_call: TRBV29-1

cdr3_aa: CASSLGGASHEQYF
cdr3_nt: TGTGCCAGCAGTTTAGGGGGCGCGAGCCACGAGCAGTACTTC
d_call: NA
clone_size: NA
j_call: TRBJ2-7
v_call: TRBV28

cdr3_aa: CASSFNGNQKKLFF
cdr3_nt: TGTGCCAGCAGCTTCAACGGGAACCAGAAGAAACTGTTTTTT
d_call: NA
clone_size: NA
j_call: TRBJ1-4
v_call: TRBV7-9

cdr3_aa: CASRPTGPGEAFF
cdr3_nt: TGTGCCAGCAGGCCGACAGGGCCGGGGGAAGCTTTCTTT
d_call: TRBD1
clone_size: NA
j_call: TRBJ1-1
v_call: TRBV7-6

cdr3_aa: CASSENPPAGLAGEALYF
cdr3_nt: TGTGCCAGCAGTGAAAACCCACCCGCGGGACTAGCGGGGGAGGCTTTGTACTTC
d_call: TRBD2
clone_size: NA
j_call: TRBJ2-7
v_call: TRBV6-1

cdr3_aa: CASSASLAGEVNYEQYF
cdr3_nt: TGTGCCAGCAGCGCCTCACTAGCGGGAGAAGTAAACTACGAGCAGTACTTC
d_call: TRBD2
clone_size: few
j_call: TRBJ2-7
v_call: TRBV7-9

cdr3_aa: CASSPDRGTSYEQYF
cdr3_nt: TGTGCCAGTAGTCCGGACAGGGGGACCTCCTACGAGCAGTACTTC
d_call: TRBD1
clone_size: few
j_call: TRBJ2-7
v_call: TRBV19

cdr3_aa: CASSPQGFFEQYF
cdr3_nt: TGTGCCAGCAGCCCTCAGGGCTTCTTCGAGCAGTACTTC
d_call: NA
clone_size: NA
j_call: TRBJ2-7
v_call: TRBV11-1

cdr3_aa: CASSKLAGDAGELFF
cdr3_nt: TGCGCCAGCAGCAAACTAGCGGGGGACGCCGGGGAGCTGTTTTTT
d_call: TRBD2
clone_size: NA
j_call: TRBJ2-2
v_call: TRBV5-1

cdr3_aa: CASSMLAGAYEQYF
cdr3_nt: TGTGCCAGTAGTATGCTAGCGGGGGCCTACGAGCAGTACTTC
d_call: TRBD2
clone_size: NA
j_call: TRBJ2-7
v_call: TRBV19

cdr3_aa: CASSIGRGTSGEPQETQYF
cdr3_nt: TGTGCCAGTAGTATAGGGAGGGGGACTAGCGGGGAACCTCAAGAGACCCAGTACTTC
d_call: TRBD2
clone_size: few
j_call: TRBJ2-5
v_call: TRBV19

cdr3_aa: CASSGALAGGPNEQYF
cdr3_nt: TGTGCCAGCAGCGGAGCTTTAGCGGGAGGGCCCAACGAGCAGTACTTC
d_call: TRBD2
clone_size: NA
j_call: TRBJ2-7
v_call: TRBV27

cdr3_aa: CASSAHDRTTNEKLFF
cdr3_nt: TGTGCCAGCAGCGCACACGACAGGACAACTAATGAAAAACTGTTTTTT
d_call: NA
clone_size: NA
j_call: TRBJ1-4
v_call: TRBV9

cdr3_aa: CASSPSGGSSYNEQFF
cdr3_nt: TGTGCCAGCAGCCCCTCAGGGGGGAGCTCCTACAATGAGCAGTTCTTC
d_call: NA
clone_size: NA
j_call: TRBJ2-1
v_call: TRBV5-4

cdr3_aa: CSSREFASGEAFF
cdr3_nt: TGCAGCTCGAGGGAGTTCGCCTCCGGGGAAGCTTTCTTT
d_call: NA
clone_size: NA
j_call: TRBJ1-1
v_call: TRBV29-1

cdr3_aa: CATSPALAMETQYF
cdr3_nt: TGTGCCACCAGCCCTGCTCTAGCCATGGAGACCCAGTACTTC
d_call: NA
clone_size: NA
j_call: TRBJ2-5
v_call: TRBV15

cdr3_aa: CANSPPALPRQYF
cdr3_nt: TGTGCCAACTCACCACCAGCCCTACCGAGGCAGTACTTC
d_call: NA
clone_size: NA
j_call: TRBJ2-7
v_call: TRBV18

cdr3_aa: CASSIRDYGYTF
cdr3_nt: TGTGCCAGTAGTATAAGAGACTATGGCTACACCTTC
d_call: NA
clone_size: NA
j_call: TRBJ1-2
v_call: TRBV19

cdr3_aa: CASSRQGYYGYTF
cdr3_nt: TGTGCCAGCAGTCGACAGGGATACTATGGCTACACCTTC
d_call: TRBD1
clone_size: NA
j_call: TRBJ1-2
v_call: TRBV2

cdr3_aa: CASSFPGLAASYEQYF
cdr3_nt: TGTGCCAGCAGCTTCCCGGGACTAGCGGCCTCCTACGAGCAGTACTTC
d_call: NA
clone_size: NA
j_call: TRBJ2-7
v_call: TRBV12-1

cdr3_aa: CASSLLGLAGRETDTQYF
cdr3_nt: TGCGCCAGCAGCTTGCTCGGACTAGCGGGAAGGGAAACAGATACGCAGTATTTT
d_call: TRBD2
clone_size: NA
j_call: TRBJ2-3
v_call: TRBV5-1

cdr3_aa: CASSQTSPEGNQPQHF
cdr3_nt: TGTGCCAGCAGTCAAACTTCGCCCGAGGGCAATCAGCCCCAGCATTTT
d_call: NA
clone_size: once
j_call: TRBJ1-5
v_call: TRBV2

cdr3_aa: CASSGTRAGGFPSEQFF
cdr3_nt: TGCGCCAGCAGTGGGACGCGAGCGGGAGGATTTCCGAGTGAGCAGTTCTTC
d_call: TRBD2
clone_size: few
j_call: TRBJ2-1
v_call: TRBV10-1

cdr3_aa: CSVQGGGGQETQYF
cdr3_nt: TGCAGCGTCCAAGGAGGGGGGGGTCAAGAGACCCAGTACTTC
d_call: NA
clone_size: NA
j_call: TRBJ2-5
v_call: TRBV29-1

cdr3_aa: CASSVGGTGVPEAFF
cdr3_nt: TGTGCCAGCAGCGTAGGAGGGACAGGGGTACCTGAAGCTTTCTTT
d_call: TRBD1
clone_size: few
j_call: TRBJ1-1
v_call: TRBV9

cdr3_aa: CASSQSWTGGEVTHQPQHF
cdr3_nt: TGTGCCAGCAGCCAATCGTGGACAGGGGGCGAAGTTACCCATCAGCCCCAGCATTTT
d_call: TRBD1
clone_size: NA
j_call: TRBJ1-5
v_call: TRBV16

cdr3_aa: CASSLGSSFSYEQYF
cdr3_nt: TGTGCCAGCAGCTTAGGTTCTTCCTTCTCCTACGAGCAGTACTTC
d_call: NA
clone_size: NA
j_call: TRBJ2-7
v_call: TRBV7-2

cdr3_aa: CASSWTDTYEQYF
cdr3_nt: TGTGCCAGCAGTTGGACAGATACCTACGAGCAGTACTTC
d_call: NA
clone_size: NA
j_call: TRBJ2-7
v_call: TRBV6-5

cdr3_aa: CASSPGLVDYEQYF
cdr3_nt: TGCGCCAGCAGCCCGGGACTAGTCGACTACGAGCAGTACTTC
d_call: TRBD2
clone_size: NA
j_call: TRBJ2-7
v_call: TRBV10-2

cdr3_aa: CASSLEGRLLYGYTF
cdr3_nt: TGTGCCAGCAGCCTCGAGGGGAGGCTTCTCTATGGCTACACCTTC
d_call: NA
clone_size: NA
j_call: TRBJ1-2
v_call: TRBV5-6

cdr3_aa: CASSLERGSSYEQYF
cdr3_nt: TGTGCCAGCAGCTTAGAACGCGGTAGCTCCTACGAGCAGTACTTC
d_call: NA
clone_size: NA
j_call: TRBJ2-7
v_call: TRBV11-2